In its sample, the clone carrying this T cell receptor (beta chain) ranks as medium-sized. Its cognate antigen is unknown. CDR3 length equals 12 residues. Germline-derived CDR1 and CDR2 are WSHSY and SAAADI. V dropped 0 bases and J dropped 10 bases, with 6 bases sitting between them. TCRdb re-analyzed the PCR reads through MiXCR. The table has about 9,900 clones, 9.5% to 12% seen once. Prior to thyroid surgery, none of the patients had received any treatment. This record comes from a study of metastatic and nonmetastatic thyroid tumors. Study observations and caveats: Significantly greater TCR beta diversity was reportedly found in malignant thyroid tumors than in benign nodules (in blood and tumor).

This chain connects TRBV10-2 to TRBJ2-2; D unresolved. The sample was tumor tissue. The receptor was isolated from a female donor with papillary thyroid cancer or a benign thyroid nodule (not recorded which). Some clones in this sample may be carry-over from other donors' samples. CDR3 sequence reads: CASSESQVELFF. DNA of the CDR3: TGCGCCAGCAGTGAGTCGCAAGTGGAGCTGTTTTTT.